The clone carrying this T cell receptor beta chain was counted many times. In TCRdb, the reads were re-called with MiXCR into one record per CDR3 protein. This sample yields some 10,000 distinct CDR3 sequences, of which just under 20% are seen a single time; around 6.7% belongs to the top ten. The sample originates from a study of lung T cells in sarcoidosis with Löfgren's syndrome. This clonotype was sampled from a human donor with sarcoidosis (Löfgren's syndrome or another form), or a control subject (not recorded which). Sequencing input: CD4+ T cells from bronchoalveolar lavage.

The CDR3 region has the DNA TGTGCCAGCAGCCAAGGCTTGCAGGGGTCGAGGAATACGCAGTATTTT. It yields the protein CASSQGLQGSRNTQYF. The rearrangement uses TRBV14 and TRBJ2-3; possibly TRBD1 for D (6 bases). Germline lookup yields CDR1 SGHDN and CDR2 FVKESK. V lost 1 base, J lost 7 bases, and 18 bases lay in between. This CDR3 is 16 amino acids long.